These 21 T cell receptor beta chains came from one sample sequenced in a study of blood T cell repertoires in COVID-19. The data were produced by immunoSEQ multiplex PCR, yet TCRdb's version contains in-frame clones alone and is incomplete. The sample shows 150,000 or so clones, 75% to 90% of them seen only once. The sample was PBMCs or T cells enriched from blood (not recorded which). These receptor sequences come from a woman in her forties who had been exposed to COVID-19.

This chain uses TRBV6-6 with TRBJ2-7; TRBD1 agrees at 10 bases. The CDR3 spans 14 residues. J lost 5 bases, V lost 5 bases, and 6 bases had no gene match. Germline V lookup: CDR1 MNHNY, CDR2 SVGAGI (reference sequence). The CDR3 nucleotides are TGTGCCAGCAGTCCCTGGGACAGGGGCGACGAGCAGTACTTC. This translates into CASSPWDRGDEQYF.

J is TRBJ1-6 and V is TRBV2; TRBD1 matches 10 bases. Germline V gene sequence: CDR1 SNHLY, CDR2 FYNNEI. The trim removed 6 bases at V and 5 bases at J, leaving 10 bases unmatched. The CDR3 extends over 17 amino acids. This CDR3 is CASRDQTTGGDNSPLHF. The DNA for the CDR3 is TGTGCCAGCAGGGATCAGACGACAGGGGGCGATAATTCACCCCTCCACTTT.

The rearrangement joins TRBV5-1 to TRBJ1-4; 9 bases align to TRBD1. This CDR3 region has 16 residues. V lost 4 bases to trimming and J lost 5 bases; unmatched junction nucleotides: 9. Germline CDR1 and CDR2: SGHRS and YFSETQ. The CDR3 protein is CASSVPDGTGNEKLFF. In nucleotides, the CDR3 is TGCGCCAGCAGCGTGCCCGACGGGACAGGGAATGAAAAACTGTTTTTT.

This sequence joins TRBV28 and TRBJ2-7; TRBD1 might be the D (6 bases). The CDR3 length is 13 residues. Trimming removed 8 bases from V and 4 bases from J, with 15 bases in between. CDR1 and CDR2 from the germline V gene are MDHEN and SYDVKM. CDR3 loop: CASATGTPYEQYF. The CDR3 nucleotides read TGTGCCAGCGCAACCGGGACACCATACGAGCAGTACTTC. Full variable domain (outside the CDR3, taken from reference TRBV28 and TRBJ2-7): DVKVTQSSRYLVKRTGEKVFLECVQDMDHENMFWYRQDPGLGLRLIYFSYDVKMKEKGDIPEGYSVSREKKERFSLILESASTNQTSMYLCASATGTPYEQYFGPGTRLTVT.

The chain links TRBV5-1 to TRBJ1-6; 7 bases line up with TRBD1. The CDR3 contains 15 residues. Germline V gene sequence: CDR1 SGHRS, CDR2 YFSETQ. Losses at the gene ends were 4 bases for V and 8 bases for J; bases not matched to a gene: 9. In nucleotides, the CDR3 is TGCGCCAGCAGCCTCAGGGGGGTAAGAGATTCACCCCTCCACTTT. Protein: CASSLRGVRDSPLHF.

The chain links TRBV7-9 to TRBJ2-1, with TRBD2 identical over 8 bases. This CDR3 has 14 amino acids. The V and J ends lost 5 bases and 0 bases, in that order; junction bases with no gene match: 0. Germline V CDR1 and CDR2: SEHNR, FQNEAQ (reference sequence). The CDR3 sequence is CASSSGSSYNEQFF. CDR3 DNA: TGTGCCAGCAGCAGCGGGAGCTCCTACAATGAGCAGTTCTTC. Full variable domain (rest looked up from reference TRBV7-9 and TRBJ2-1): DTGVSQNPRHKITKRGQNVTFRCDPISEHNRLYWYRQTLGQGPEFLTYFQNEAQLEKSRLLSDRFSAERPKGSFSTLEIQRTEQGDSAMYLCASSSGSSYNEQFFGPGTRLTVL.

On this clone itself: This CDR3 is also generated by other DNA sequences in the sample. The V gene is TRBV5-1, the J gene TRBJ2-1; tentatively, D is TRBD2 (8 bases). The CDR3 spans 17 residues. V gave up 0 bases and J gave up 4 bases, with 17 bases separating them. The germline gives CDR1 SGHRS, CDR2 YFSETQ. CDR3 in amino acids: CASSLASSGGQYNEQFF. The CDR3 DNA is TGCGCCAGCAGCTTGGCTTCCAGCGGGGGACAGTACAATGAGCAGTTCTTC.

The rearrangement uses TRBV3-1 (or the pseudogene TRBV3-2) and TRBJ1-2; TRBD1 matches at 7 bases. This CDR3 region has 13 residues. Germline V CDR1 and CDR2: LGHDT, YNNKEL (reference sequence). The junction had 1 base not matched to a gene; V was cut back by 0 bases and J by 6 bases. The chain's CDR3 is CASSQDQGDGYTF. CDR3 in DNA: TGTGCCAGCAGCCAAGATCAGGGGGATGGCTACACCTTC.

This sequence joins TRBV27 and TRBJ1-5, with TRBD1 matching over 7 bases. After removal of 5 bases from V and 3 bases from J, the junction contained 7 bases not matched to a gene. CDR3 length: 15 amino acids. CDR1 is MNHEY, CDR2 SMNVEV, per germline (reference sequence). CDR3 region: CASSLRGTVNQPQHF. The CDR3 nucleotides are TGTGCCAGCAGTCTAAGGGGGACAGTCAATCAGCCCCAGCATTTT.

The V gene is TRBV5-6, the J gene TRBJ2-3; TRBD2 matches at 15 bases. Trimming cost V 4 bases and J 8 bases; bases outside gene matches: 2. The CDR3 totals 14 residues. Germline V gene lookup returns CDR1 SGHDT and CDR2 YYEEEE. CDR3 sequence reads: CASSKGLAGGTQYF. In nucleotides, the CDR3 is TGTGCCAGCAGCAAGGGACTAGCGGGAGGTACGCAGTATTTT. The variable domain in full, with the rest retrieved from reference TRBV5-6 and TRBJ2-3, is DAGVTQSPTHLIKTRGQQVTLRCSPKSGHDTVSWYQQALGQGPQFIFQYYEEEERQRGNFPDRFSGHQFPNYSSELNVNALLLGDSALYLCASSKGLAGGTQYFGPGTRLTVL.

The chain uses TRBV7-9 and TRBJ2-7; the D gene is possibly TRBD1 (6 bases). The ends were cut back, 4 bases at V and 3 bases at J, with 16 bases in the middle. CDR1 and CDR2 from the germline V gene are SEHNR and FQNEAQ (reference sequence). The CDR3 length is 15 residues. The CDR3 DNA reads as TGTGCCAGCAGCTATGGGCCCGGACAGAGCTACGAGCAGTACTTC. Translated: CASSYGPGQSYEQYF.

The chain combines TRBV6-5 with TRBJ1-1; D is possibly TRBD1 (6 bases). CDR1 and CDR2 from the germline V gene are MNHEY and SVGAGI. Trimming left V 0 bases short and J 5 bases short, with 16 bases between. This CDR3 has 16 residues. CDR3 sequence reads: CASSYSTVGALTEAFF. CDR3 bases: TGTGCCAGCAGTTACTCGACGGTGGGGGCTTTAACTGAAGCTTTCTTT.

This chain joins TRBV2 and TRBJ1-3; D is unresolved. This CDR3 is 15 amino acids long. Per germline, CDR1 SNHLY and CDR2 FYNNEI. The V and J ends lost 1 base and 2 bases respectively, with 9 bases between them. DNA for the CDR3: TGTGCCAGCAGTGAAGGATCAGGTACTGGAAACACCATATATTTT. It codes for CASSEGSGTGNTIYF.

The chain employs TRBV5-4 and TRBJ2-7; 16 positions match TRBD2. The CDR3 contains 16 residues. Germline V gives CDR1 SGHNT, CDR2 YYREEE (reference sequence). V dropped 4 bases and J dropped 2; count of bases not matched to a gene: 3. The CDR3 DNA sequence: TGTGCCAGCAGCGAAGGGACTAGCGGGGGGGCCTACGAGCAGTACTTC. Amino acids: CASSEGTSGGAYEQYF.

CDR3 nucleotides: TGTGCCAGCAGTTCGGGACAGAAAATTAATGAGCAGTTCTTC. It is translated as CASSSGQKINEQFF. The chain carries TRBV27 and TRBJ2-1, with 7 bases fitting TRBD1. V lost 4 bases and J lost 7; bases outside the gene matches: 7. The germline V gene has CDR1 MNHEY and CDR2 SMNVEV (reference sequence). The CDR3 consists of 14 residues.

The chain joins TRBV4-1 to TRBJ2-7, with TRBD1 as a possible D gene (5 bases). The CDR3 has 15 residues. Germline V CDR1 and CDR2: MGHRA, YSYEKL. The V end lost 6 bases, the J end lost 0 bases, and 15 bases lay between the germline ends. CDR3 nucleotides: TGCGCCAGCAGGCGCGCCTCGACAGACTCCTACGAGCAGTACTTC. It specifies CASRRASTDSYEQYF.

This clone was picked up many times. The rearrangement uses TRBV28 and TRBJ1-6; TRBD1 agrees at 7 bases. This CDR3 is built from 13 residues. Germline V CDR1 and CDR2: MDHEN, SYDVKM. Trimming at V came to 7 bases and at J to 5 bases, leaving 2 bases not matched to a gene. Here the CDR3 DNA reads TGTGCCAGCACGGGACAGAATAATTCACCCCTCCACTTT. Protein product: CASTGQNNSPLHF. Full variable domain (rest looked up from reference TRBV28 and TRBJ1-6): DVKVTQSSRYLVKRTGEKVFLECVQDMDHENMFWYRQDPGLGLRLIYFSYDVKMKEKGDIPEGYSVSREKKERFSLILESASTNQTSMYLCASTGQNNSPLHFGNGTRLTVT.

The chain combines TRBV7-8 with TRBJ2-5, with D hard to call. Deletions cut 6 bases from V and 1 base from J, with 12 bases between. The CDR3 spans 14 residues. Germline V gene data show CDR1 as SGHVS and CDR2 as FQNEAQ. The CDR3 region is CASSYRQIQETQYF. The CDR3 region has the DNA TGTGCCAGCAGTTATAGACAAATCCAAGAGACCCAGTACTTC.

This chain links TRBV5-5 with TRBJ2-3; 10 bases are a match to TRBD2. CDR1 SGHKS and CDR2 YYEKEE come from the germline V gene (reference sequence). This CDR3 is built from 15 residues. The J segment lost 3 bases and the V segment lost 2 bases, leaving 3 bases of the junction unmatched. CDR3 sequence (DNA): TGTGCCAGCAGCTTACTAGCGGGAAAGACAGATACGCAGTATTTT. It encodes CASSLLAGKTDTQYF. Full variable domain (remainder filled in from reference TRBV5-5 and TRBJ2-3): DAGVTQSPTHLIKTRGQQVTLRCSPISGHKSVSWYQQVLGQGPQFIFQYYEKEERGRGNFPDRFSARQFPNYSSELNVNALLLGDSALYLCASSLLAGKTDTQYFGPGTRLTVL.

The chain employs TRBV12-3 or TRBV12-4 and TRBJ2-5; no clear D. The CDR3 has 12 residues. The V end was cut by 6 bases, the J end by 2 bases, with 7 bases between. The DNA of the CDR3 is TGTGCCAGCAGCTTACTTCAAGAGACCCAGTACTTC. As protein: CASSLLQETQYF.

This chain connects TRBV27 to TRBJ2-7, with TRBD1 matching over 7 bases. The CDR3 covers 18 residues. The ends lost 5 bases at V and 3 bases at J; junction bases unmatched: 19. Germline CDR1 reads MNHEY; CDR2 reads SMNVEV (reference sequence). This chain's CDR3 is CASSLGEPARRDSYEQYF. DNA for the CDR3: TGTGCCAGCAGTCTTGGGGAGCCCGCCCGAAGGGACAGCTACGAGCAGTACTTC.